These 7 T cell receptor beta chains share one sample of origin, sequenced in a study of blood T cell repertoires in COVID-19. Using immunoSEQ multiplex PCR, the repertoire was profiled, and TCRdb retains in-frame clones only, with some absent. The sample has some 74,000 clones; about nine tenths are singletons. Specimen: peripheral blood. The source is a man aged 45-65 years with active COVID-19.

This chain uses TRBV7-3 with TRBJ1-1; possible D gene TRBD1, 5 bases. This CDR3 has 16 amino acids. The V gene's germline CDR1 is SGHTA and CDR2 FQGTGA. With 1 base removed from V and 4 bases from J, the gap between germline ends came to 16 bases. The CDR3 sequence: CASSLSPGGMATEAFF. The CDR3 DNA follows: TGTGCCAGCAGCTTAAGTCCGGGGGGGATGGCCACTGAAGCTTTCTTT. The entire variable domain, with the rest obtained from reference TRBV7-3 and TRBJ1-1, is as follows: GAGVSQTPSNKVTEKGKYVELRCDPISGHTALYWYRQSLGQGPEFLIYFQGTGAADDSGLPNDRFFAVRPEGSVSTLKIQRTERGDSAVYLCASSLSPGGMATEAFFGQGTRLTVV.

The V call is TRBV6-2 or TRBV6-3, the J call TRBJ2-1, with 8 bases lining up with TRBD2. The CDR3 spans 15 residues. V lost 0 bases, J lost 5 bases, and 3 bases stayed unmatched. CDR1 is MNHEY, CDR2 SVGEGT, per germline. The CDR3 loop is CASSYSASGHNEQFF. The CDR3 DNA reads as TGTGCCAGCAGTTACTCGGCTAGCGGGCACAATGAGCAGTTCTTC.

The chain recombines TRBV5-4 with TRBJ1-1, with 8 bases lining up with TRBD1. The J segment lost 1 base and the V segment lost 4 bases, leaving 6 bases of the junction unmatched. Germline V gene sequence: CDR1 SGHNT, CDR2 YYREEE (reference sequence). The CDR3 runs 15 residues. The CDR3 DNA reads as TGTGCCAGCAGCCGACCCGGACAGGGGAACACTGAAGCTTTCTTT. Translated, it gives CASSRPGQGNTEAFF. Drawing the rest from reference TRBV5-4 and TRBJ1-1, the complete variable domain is ETGVTQSPTHLIKTRGQQVTLRCSSQSGHNTVSWYQQALGQGPQFIFQYYREEENGRGNFPPRFSGLQFPNYSSELNVNALELDDSALYLCASSRPGQGNTEAFFGQGTRLTVV.

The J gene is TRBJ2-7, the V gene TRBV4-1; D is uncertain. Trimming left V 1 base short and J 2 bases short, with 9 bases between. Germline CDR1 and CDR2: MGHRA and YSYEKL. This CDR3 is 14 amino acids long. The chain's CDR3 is CASSQGGRTYEQYF. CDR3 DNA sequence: TGCGCCAGCAGCCAAGGAGGCAGAACCTACGAGCAGTACTTC.

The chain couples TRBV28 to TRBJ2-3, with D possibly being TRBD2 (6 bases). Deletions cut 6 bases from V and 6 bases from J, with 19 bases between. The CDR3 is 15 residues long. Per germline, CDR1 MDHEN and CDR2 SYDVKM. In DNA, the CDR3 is TGTGCCAGCAGCTCTCACCCTTCTAGCGCCGATACGCAGTATTTT. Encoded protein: CASSSHPSSADTQYF.

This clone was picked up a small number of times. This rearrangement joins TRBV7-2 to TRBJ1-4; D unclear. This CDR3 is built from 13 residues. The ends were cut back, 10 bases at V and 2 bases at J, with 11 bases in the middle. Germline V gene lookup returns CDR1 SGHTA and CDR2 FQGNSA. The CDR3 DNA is TGTGCCACCGGCCGGAGCACTAATGAAAAACTGTTTTTT. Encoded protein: CATGRSTNEKLFF.

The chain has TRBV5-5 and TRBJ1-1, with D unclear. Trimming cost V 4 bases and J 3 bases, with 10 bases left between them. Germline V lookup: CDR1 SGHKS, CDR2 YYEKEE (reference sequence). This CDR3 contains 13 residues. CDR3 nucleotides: TGTGCCAGCAGCCGACAATGGGACACTGAAGCTTTCTTT. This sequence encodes CASSRQWDTEAFF.